This TCR beta chain was sequenced during a study of blood T cell repertoires in COVID-19. The overall study: Donors in the United States, Italy and Spain gave samples during acute or convalescent COVID-19. T cells, B-cell-depleted T cells, or PBMCs provided the cDNA or gDNA that served as material.

Trimming stripped 3 bases from V and 3 bases from J, with 13 bases between. In germline, CDR1 is SGHNT, CDR2 YYREEE (reference sequence). This CDR3 has 14 residues. The Seattle patients, enrolled during active infection, were followed longitudinally. Per the study methods: Quantification of nucleated cells was approximated via reference gene primer amplification. Some clones are missing from TCRdb's copy, which holds only in-frame ones; the method was immunoSEQ multiplex PCR. V and J calls and clone size are given by that table; D and trimming were obtained from the DNA. The data contain nearly 350,000 clones, around 87% of them singletons.

Sequencing used peripheral blood. This TCR was recovered from a woman between 50 and 59 years old with COVID-19, enrolled during active disease. The rearrangement joins TRBV5-4 to TRBJ2-7; D perhaps matches TRBD2 (5 bases). CDR3 nucleotide sequence: TGTGCCAGCAGCTCGGGAAGCGGATTCTACGAGCAGTACTTC. Its protein product is CASSSGSGFYEQYF.